This T cell receptor beta chain emerged from a study of T cell responses to AZD1222 COVID-19 vaccine. Data came from immunoSEQ multiplex PCR; TCRdb stores just in-frame clones and leaves some out. The table records about 140,000 clones, 80% to 95% of them present only once. This CDR3 is built from 15 residues. Germline CDR1 reads SQVTM; CDR2 reads ANQGSEA. Trimming removed 5 bases at V and 6 bases at J, with 19 bases between. The sample in question was peripheral blood, obtained on day 0 of AZD1222 vaccination. The TCR was taken from an adult in good health. This sequence joins TRBV29-1 and TRBJ2-2; D perhaps matches TRBD1 (6 bases). CDR3 sequence reads: CSVSDSEMWAGELFF. As DNA, the CDR3 is TGCAGCGTTTCGGACAGTGAGATGTGGGCCGGGGAGCTGTTTTTT.